A selection of T cell receptor beta chains follows, all from one sample in a study of Tregs in tolerant kidney transplant recipients. Assay: immunoSEQ multiplex PCR; the TCRdb copy retains only in-frame clones and omits some. The sample shows tens of thousands of clones, more than 85% of them seen only once. Sequencing was performed on CD4+ T cells from blood (PBMCs), taken 24 months after the transplant. Receptors were obtained from a human patient who received a combined kidney and bone marrow transplant. Some of the T cells might come from the graft donor. CDR3s include the opening cysteine and the closing phenylalanine or tryptophan. A D gene is named only where the DNA matches it firmly. Not every row has a clone size; where given, it reads once, few, many or a size class.

CDR3	DNA	D	J	V	size
CASSLTLAETQYF	TGTGCCAGCAGCTTAACATTAGCAGAGACCCAGTACTTC	NA	TRBJ2-5	TRBV7-3	once
CASSSRLGGLITDTQYF	TGTGCCAGCAGCTCCAGGTTAGGGGGTTTAATAACAGATACGCAGTATTTT	NA	TRBJ2-3	TRBV11-3	NA
CSVVTRGQDQYF	TGCAGCGTTGTAACACGGGGACAGGATCAGTACTTC	TRBD1	TRBJ2-7	TRBV29-1	NA
CASSYSGGAYNEQFF	TGTGCCAGTAGCTATAGCGGGGGGGCATACAATGAGCAGTTCTTC	TRBD2	TRBJ2-1	TRBV19	NA
CASSQSPQGSGQFF	TGCGCCAGCAGTCAATCCCCACAGGGCTCGGGGCAGTTCTTC	NA	TRBJ2-1	TRBV23-1	NA
CASSTPSLAGAHSYNEQFF	TGTGCCAGCAGTACCCCGTCGCTAGCGGGGGCACACTCCTACAATGAGCAGTTCTTC	TRBD2	TRBJ2-1	TRBV28	NA
CASSRQGKTGELFF	TGTGCCAGCAGTAGGCAGGGTAAAACCGGGGAGCTGTTTTTT	NA	TRBJ2-2	TRBV6-1	NA
CASSARDGQNNEQFF	TGTGCCAGTAGTGCGCGGGACGGCCAGAACAATGAGCAGTTCTTC	NA	TRBJ2-1	TRBV19	NA
CASSLGPGVREQYF	TGTGCCAGCAGCTTAGGTCCGGGGGTAAGGGAGCAGTACTTC	NA	TRBJ2-7	TRBV7-2	NA
CASSLEQPYGQYF	TGTGCCAGCAGTTTAGAACAGCCGTACGGGCAGTACTTC	NA	TRBJ2-7	TRBV28	NA
CASSINGGAPSNQPQHF	TGTGCCAGTAGTATTAACGGCGGTGCCCCTAGCAATCAGCCCCAGCATTTT	NA	TRBJ1-5	TRBV19	NA
CASSKTGIEQPQHF	TGCGCCAGCAGCAAAACAGGGATAGAACAGCCCCAGCATTTT	NA	TRBJ1-5	TRBV5-1	NA
CAWSVGEYGYTF	TGTGCCTGGAGTGTAGGAGAATACGGCTACACCTTC	NA	TRBJ1-2	TRBV30	NA
CASNPGGNGNTIYF	TGTGCCAGTAATCCAGGGGGGAATGGAAACACCATATATTTT	TRBD1	TRBJ1-3	TRBV19	few
CASSSEKQGYSYNEQFF	TGTGCCAGCAGTTCGGAGAAACAGGGGTACTCCTACAATGAGCAGTTCTTC	TRBD1	TRBJ2-1	TRBV27	NA
CASSTRDLASGSADTQYF	TGTGCCAGTAGTACCCGGGACCTTGCTAGCGGGAGTGCAGATACGCAGTATTTT	TRBD2	TRBJ2-3	TRBV19	NA
CASSLALGRQETQYF	TGTGCCAGCAGTTTAGCACTCGGGAGACAAGAGACCCAGTACTTC	NA	TRBJ2-5	TRBV28	NA
CSAVDRFGYTF	TGCAGTGCCGTTGACAGGTTTGGCTACACCTTC	NA	TRBJ1-2	TRBV20-1	NA
CASRPSGGDYEQYF	TGCGCCAGCAGGCCTAGCGGGGGCGACTACGAGCAGTACTTC	TRBD2	TRBJ2-7	TRBV5-1	NA
CSAVRTSSEQYF	TGCAGCGCCGTTCGAACTAGCTCCGAGCAGTACTTC	NA	TRBJ2-7	TRBV29-1	NA
CASSLGQGQEKLFF	TGCGCCAGCAGCTTGGGTCAGGGGCAAGAAAAACTGTTTTTT	NA	TRBJ1-4	TRBV5-1	NA
CASSSPGQGSYEQYF	TGTGCCAGCAGTTCGCCGGGACAGGGCTCCTACGAGCAGTACTTC	TRBD1	TRBJ2-7	TRBV28	once
CASSPPSEKLFF	TGTGCCAGCAGCCCCCCGAGTGAAAAACTGTTTTTT	NA	TRBJ1-4	TRBV7-2	NA
CASRPRRDRVDEQFF	TGTGCCAGCAGACCCCGCCGGGACAGGGTCGATGAGCAGTTCTTC	TRBD1	TRBJ2-1	TRBV7-8	NA
CASSVAGGPDTQYF	TGTGCCAGCAGTGTAGCGGGGGGGCCAGATACGCAGTATTTT	TRBD2	TRBJ2-3	TRBV6-5	NA
CASSVGLAGGSPDTQYF	TGTGCCAGCAGCGTAGGACTAGCGGGAGGGTCCCCAGATACGCAGTATTTT	TRBD2	TRBJ2-3	TRBV9	NA
CASSLEHGTSAAGQYF	TGTGCCAGCAGCTTAGAGCATGGGACTAGCGCCGCTGGGCAGTACTTC	TRBD2	TRBJ2-7	TRBV11-1	NA
CASKEVGQGAKRYF	NA	NA	TRBJ2-7	TRBV19	NA
CASSQRLAGGTYEQYF	TGTGCCAGCAGCCAGAGGCTAGCGGGGGGGACCTACGAGCAGTACTTC	TRBD2	TRBJ2-7	TRBV4-2	NA
CASSSSRQSNQPQHF	TGTGCCAGCAGTTCATCTCGACAGAGCAATCAGCCCCAGCATTTT	NA	TRBJ1-5	TRBV6-1	NA
CASSKIAGIETQYF	TGTGCCAGTAGTAAAATAGCGGGTATAGAGACCCAGTACTTC	TRBD2	TRBJ2-5	TRBV19	NA
CASSSMGSSGNTIYF	TGTGCCAGCAGTTCGATGGGGAGCTCTGGAAACACCATATATTTT	NA	TRBJ1-3	TRBV27	NA
CASSPNGGTQYF	TGTGCCAGCAGCCCTAATGGGGGGACGCAGTATTTT	NA	TRBJ2-3	TRBV14	NA
CASSVAAVNTEAFF	TGTGCCAGCAGCGTAGCTGCGGTGAACACTGAAGCTTTCTTT	NA	TRBJ1-1	TRBV9	NA
CATSMGGSSYEQYF	TGTGCCACCAGTATGGGGGGTTCCTCCTACGAGCAGTACTTC	NA	TRBJ2-7	TRBV15	NA
CASSLHKSGNTIYF	TGTGCCAGCAGCTTACACAAATCTGGAAACACCATATATTTT	NA	TRBJ1-3	TRBV7-2	NA
CSARATGGSYEQYF	TGCAGCGCGAGAGCCACAGGGGGCTCCTACGAGCAGTACTTC	TRBD1	TRBJ2-7	TRBV29-1	NA
CASSLAGDSNQPQHF	TGTGCCAGCAGCTTGGCGGGGGATAGCAATCAGCCCCAGCATTTT	NA	TRBJ1-5	TRBV5-4	NA
CASSLRDRETGELFF	TGTGCCAGCAGCTTAAGGGACAGGGAGACCGGGGAGCTGTTTTTT	TRBD1	TRBJ2-2	TRBV7-8	NA
CAWKKGPTNYGYTF	TGTGCCTGGAAAAAGGGGCCAACTAACTATGGCTACACCTTC	NA	TRBJ1-2	TRBV30	NA
CAISESASPTGGYTF	TGTGCCATCAGTGAGTCGGCCTCTCCCACGGGTGGCTACACCTTC	NA	TRBJ1-2	TRBV10-3	NA
CASSLNPSGISYEQYF	TGTGCCAGCTCACTGAATCCTAGCGGGATCTCCTACGAGCAGTACTTC	TRBD2	TRBJ2-7	TRBV18	NA
CASSSRPGLDTDTQYF	TGTGCCAGCAGCTCCCGCCCAGGGTTGGACACAGATACGCAGTATTTT	NA	TRBJ2-3	TRBV9	NA
CASSLQRESTDTQYF	TGCGCCAGCAGCTTGCAGCGGGAGTCGACAGATACGCAGTATTTT	TRBD2	TRBJ2-3	TRBV5-1	NA
CSVVRTPRLDEQYF	TGCAGCGTTGTAAGGACACCACGCTTAGACGAGCAGTACTTC	NA	TRBJ2-7	TRBV29-1	NA